This T cell receptor (beta chain) was sequenced during a study of blood T cell repertoires in COVID-19. The germline gives CDR1 KGHDR, CDR2 SFDVKD. This CDR3 comprises 22 residues. V lost 6 bases to trimming and J lost 0 bases; unmatched junction nucleotides: 18. The repertoire was sequenced with immunoSEQ multiplex PCR; TCRdb's copy has only in-frame clones and lacks some. The repertoire includes around 250,000 clones, around 93% of them detected once, and approximately 1.2% sits in the top ten. Sequenced sample: PBMCs or T cells enriched from blood (not recorded which). This receptor was identified in a human donor in a cohort exposed to, infected with or recovered from COVID-19 (not recorded which). The donor label of this sample is uncertain. V usage is TRBV24-1 and J usage is TRBJ2-4; 14 bases agree with TRBD2. The CDR3 loop is CATSHSCPRLAGGTLAKNIQYF. The CDR3, as DNA: TGTGCCACCAGTCATAGCTGTCCTCGACTAGCGGGGGGGACGCTAGCCAAAAACATTCAGTACTTC.